This T cell receptor beta chain appears in the sequencing data of a study of cytotoxic CD8 clonotypes in ibrutinib-treated CLL. Study overall: After a median roughly 12 months on treatment (6 to 36), response samples were drawn. Study results and caveats: In comparison with age-matched healthy donors, baseline clonality was higher and tracked circulating CD8+ T-cell counts.

Genomic DNA (about 2 micrograms) was obtained from cryopreserved PBMCs for construction of TCR beta libraries. Germline V gene sequence: CDR1 MNHEY, CDR2 SVGAGI. V dropped 0 bases and J dropped 4 bases, with 12 bases sitting between them. The CDR3 extends over 15 amino acids. This clone has a count of ten or more. Its antigen is as yet unknown. Clones were sequenced by immunoSEQ multiplex PCR, and TCRdb holds only the in-frame ones, with some missing. The sample holds 250,000 to 350,000 clones, roughly three quarters seen once. The chain combines TRBV6-5 with TRBJ1-1; D unclear. This clonotype originated in a human donor with chronic lymphocytic leukemia. The specimen was PBMCs, collected at disease progression, from a patient treated with ibrutinib. This chain's CDR3 is CASSYSRGLATEAFF. The CDR3, as DNA: TGTGCCAGCAGTTACTCCAGAGGGTTGGCCACTGAAGCTTTCTTT.